This T cell receptor beta chain was retrieved from a study of blood T cell repertoires in COVID-19. Study-level background: T cells, B-cell-depleted T cells, or PBMCs supplied cDNA or gDNA.

CDR3 length equals 16 residues. Trimming shortened V by 4 bases and J by 2 bases, and 16 bases separated the two germline ends. Per germline, CDR1 SGHRS and CDR2 YFSETQ. Produced via immunoSEQ multiplex PCR; TCRdb's table is partial and in-frame only. The profile covers tens of thousands of clones, with approximately 90% appearing a single time and 10% to 15% taken by the ten largest. Sequencing was performed on peripheral blood. This sequence joins TRBV5-1 and TRBJ2-1; tentative D call: TRBD1 (6 bases). The clonotype originates from a man older than 75 with acute or convalescent COVID-19. Written as DNA, the CDR3 is TGCGCCAGCAGCATCCGCCTGACAGGCACCTACAATGAGCAGTTCTTC. It encodes CASSIRLTGTYNEQFF.